The T cell receptor beta chain under discussion was sequenced for a study of PD-1 blockade in classical Hodgkin lymphoma. Findings of the study overall: Why repertoires differed is undefined; disease activity or prior therapy possibly contributed. As was reported, newly diagnosed patients showed lower baseline TCR diversity than healthy donors did.

Note on this clone: What it recognizes is unknown.

Generated by immunoSEQ multiplex PCR, the TCRdb table keeps only in-frame clones and is missing some. The data contain 23,000 or so clones, about 86% of them singletons. This sample's time point: newly diagnosed, previously untreated cHL patient sample. Researchers pulled CD8+ T cells out of thawed PBMCs using magnetic negative selection. Newly diagnosed classical Hodgkin lymphoma PBMCs, still untreated, provided the comparison samples. Trimming pared 5 bases from V and 4 bases from J, leaving 15 bases between. The CDR3 sequence is 15 residues long. Per germline, CDR1 SGHRS and CDR2 YFSETQ. The receptor's source is a human donor with classical Hodgkin lymphoma. The chain combines TRBV5-1 with TRBJ1-4, with TRBD1 as a possible D gene (5 bases). The sample comprised CD8+ T cells from blood. The CDR3, as DNA: TGCGCCAGCAGTCAGGGTTGGGGGATTAATGAAAAACTGTTTTTT. It is translated as CASSQGWGINEKLFF.